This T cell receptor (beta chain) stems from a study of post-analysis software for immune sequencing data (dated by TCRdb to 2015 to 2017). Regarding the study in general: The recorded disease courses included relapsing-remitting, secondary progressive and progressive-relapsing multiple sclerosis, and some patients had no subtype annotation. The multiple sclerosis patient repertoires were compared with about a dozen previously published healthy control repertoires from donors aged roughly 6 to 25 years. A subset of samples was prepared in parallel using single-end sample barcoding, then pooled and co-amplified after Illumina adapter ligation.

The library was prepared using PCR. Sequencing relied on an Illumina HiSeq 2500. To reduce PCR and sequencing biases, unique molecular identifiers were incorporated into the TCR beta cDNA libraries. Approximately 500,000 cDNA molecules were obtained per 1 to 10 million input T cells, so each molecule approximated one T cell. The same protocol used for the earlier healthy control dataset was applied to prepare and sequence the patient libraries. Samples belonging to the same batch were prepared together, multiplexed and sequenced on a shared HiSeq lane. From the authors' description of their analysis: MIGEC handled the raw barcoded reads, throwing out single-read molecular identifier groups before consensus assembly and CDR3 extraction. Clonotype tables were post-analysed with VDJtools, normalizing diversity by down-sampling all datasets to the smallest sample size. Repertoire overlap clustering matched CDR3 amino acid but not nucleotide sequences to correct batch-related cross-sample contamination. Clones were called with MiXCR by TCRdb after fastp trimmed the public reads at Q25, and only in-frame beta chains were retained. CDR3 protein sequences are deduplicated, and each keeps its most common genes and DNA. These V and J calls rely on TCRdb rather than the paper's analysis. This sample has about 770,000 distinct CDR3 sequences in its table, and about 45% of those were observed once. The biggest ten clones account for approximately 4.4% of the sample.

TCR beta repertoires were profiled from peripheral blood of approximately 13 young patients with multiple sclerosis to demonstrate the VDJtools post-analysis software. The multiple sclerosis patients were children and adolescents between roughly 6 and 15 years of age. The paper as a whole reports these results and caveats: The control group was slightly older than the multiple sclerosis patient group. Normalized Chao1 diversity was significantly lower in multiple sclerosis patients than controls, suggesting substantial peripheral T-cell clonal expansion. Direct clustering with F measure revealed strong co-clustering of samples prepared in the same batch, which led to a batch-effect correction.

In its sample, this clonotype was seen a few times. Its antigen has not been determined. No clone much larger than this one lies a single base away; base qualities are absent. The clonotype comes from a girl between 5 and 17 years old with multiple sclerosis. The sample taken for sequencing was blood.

The nucleotide sequence reads TGTGCCAGCAGTTTTGGGGGGGAGAACACTGAAGCTTTCTTT. This yields the protein CASSFGGENTEAFF. The receptor chain draws on TRBV7-6 and TRBJ1-1; TRBD1 is possibly the D segment (5 matching bases). The germline V gene provides CDR1 SGHVS and CDR2 FNYEAQ. V gives up 6 bases and J gives up 1 base, and the segment between their germline ends measures 12 bases. The CDR3 runs 14 residues from the cysteine to the phenylalanine. The sequence is cut down to CDR3 DNA, 42 bases in frame from base 1.